The present entry profiles one T cell receptor beta chain with its context. The method was immunoSEQ multiplex PCR; TCRdb's version includes in-frame clones alone and lacks a portion of them. Of over 300,000 clones listed, almost 90% were seen once; the top ten hold 6% to 7.5%. Germline V CDR1 and CDR2: MNHEY, SMNVEV (reference sequence). The CDR3 loop spans 14 amino acids. The V end lost 6 bases, the J end lost 10 bases, and 16 bases lay between the germline ends. The data were obtained in a study of blood T cell repertoires in COVID-19. For the study at large: Sample material is recorded as cDNA or gDNA derived from T cells, B-cell-depleted T cells, or PBMCs.

The material sequenced was peripheral blood. The chain is built from TRBV27 and TRBJ1-6; perhaps TRBD1 as D (5 bases). The clonotype originates from a man aged 18 to 30 with active or convalescent COVID-19. CDR3 DNA sequence: TGTGCCAGCAGCGGACCGGCATGGGGCTCACCCCTCCACTTT. Translating gives CASSGPAWGSPLHF.